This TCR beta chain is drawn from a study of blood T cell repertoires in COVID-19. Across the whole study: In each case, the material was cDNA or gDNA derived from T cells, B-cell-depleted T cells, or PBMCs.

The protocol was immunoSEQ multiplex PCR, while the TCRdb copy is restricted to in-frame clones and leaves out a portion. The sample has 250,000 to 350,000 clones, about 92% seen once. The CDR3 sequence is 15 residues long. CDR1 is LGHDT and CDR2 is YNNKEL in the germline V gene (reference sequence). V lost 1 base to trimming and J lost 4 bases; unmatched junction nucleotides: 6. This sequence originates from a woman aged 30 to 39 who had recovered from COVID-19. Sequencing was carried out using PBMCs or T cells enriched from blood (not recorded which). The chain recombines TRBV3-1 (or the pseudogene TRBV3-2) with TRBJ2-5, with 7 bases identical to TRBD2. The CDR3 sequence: CASSQGPASGETQYF. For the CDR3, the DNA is TGTGCCAGCAGCCAAGGACCGGCTAGCGGAGAGACCCAGTACTTC.